The 8 T cell receptor beta chains below all came from one sample that was sequenced in a study of T cells in Graves' hyperthyroidism and ophthalmopathy. RNA transcripts yielded amplified TCR beta CDR3 regions. The HTBI primer set served for first-round RT-PCR of the TCR CDR3. TCRdb recomputed calls from the multiplex PCR reads with MiXCR, one row per CDR3 protein. In the table there are 500,000 to 600,000 distinct CDR3 sequences, 46% of which are singletons. The specimen was peripheral blood or thyroid tissue (not recorded which). These TCRs come from an adult woman with Graves' disease, either hyperthyroidism or ophthalmopathy (not recorded which).

The gene calls are TRBV2 and TRBJ1-1, with D perhaps TRBD1 (5 bases). Germline assignment: CDR1 SNHLY and CDR2 FYNNEI. There are 16 residues in the CDR3. V lost 4 bases to trimming and J lost 13 bases, with 28 bases between them. CDR3 DNA: TGTGCCAGCAGTGGCCCAGCAGGGCGTCTGAGGTATTTTGTTTTCTTT. Its protein is CASSGPAGRLRYFVFF.

The rearrangement links TRBV14 to TRBJ2-5; TRBD1 matches at 7 bases. The CDR3 spans 15 residues. In germline, CDR1 is SGHDN, CDR2 FVKESK. V shed 6 bases and J 1 base; nucleotides not matched to a gene: 8. This CDR3 reads CASSRFRTGQETQYF. CDR3 coding DNA: TGTGCCAGCAGTCGTTTCAGGACAGGCCAAGAGACCCAGTACTTC.

This clonotype was seen more than once but under ten times. This chain uses TRBV5-1 with TRBJ2-2; D may match TRBD1 or TRBD2 (5 bases each). CDR1 and CDR2 from the germline V gene are SGHRS and YFSETQ. V shed 0 bases and J shed 4 bases, with 13 bases lying between them. The CDR3 has 16 amino acids. DNA for the CDR3: TGCGCCAGCAGCTTGGCCTCCGTTGGGGGCACCGGGGAGCTGTTTTTT. The encoded protein is CASSLASVGGTGELFF. The variable domain in full, with the rest retrieved from reference TRBV5-1 and TRBJ2-2, is KAGVTQTPRYLIKTRGQQVTLSCSPISGHRSVSWYQQTPGQGLQFLFEYFSETQRNKGNFPGRFSGRQFSNSRSEMNVSTLELGDSALYLCASSLASVGGTGELFFGEGSRLTVL.

This clonotype appeared a few times. This chain joins TRBV15 and TRBJ1-1; D unresolved. V was shortened by 4 bases and J by 10 bases, with 19 bases between the two germline ends. CDR3 length: 14 residues. Germline V gene data show CDR1 as LNHNV and CDR2 as YYDKDF (reference sequence). CDR3 in DNA: TGTGCCACCAGCATCGGATCGGGAAGGTTAGGAGCTTTCTTT. Translating gives CATSIGSGRLGAFF.

The chain is built from TRBV7-9 and TRBJ2-7; D gene uncertain. CDR1 and CDR2 (germline): SEHNR, FQNEAQ (reference sequence). This CDR3 spans 11 amino acids. Trimming stripped 3 bases from V and 7 bases from J, with 7 bases between. DNA of the CDR3: TGTGCCAGCAGCTTGAATGGGGAGCAGTACTTC. This sequence encodes CASSLNGEQYF.

This clonotype was observed a handful of times. The chain has TRBV5-1 and TRBJ1-3, with D hard to call. The V gene lost 4 bases and the J gene lost 9 bases, with 17 bases spanning the gap. Per germline, CDR1 SGHRS and CDR2 YFSETQ. The CDR3 loop spans 14 amino acids. The CDR3 here is CASSQPLSSGTIYF. The CDR3 DNA reads as TGCGCCAGCAGCCAGCCCCTGTCGAGTGGCACCATATATTTT.

This clonotype turned up a few times. The rearrangement uses TRBV7-9 and TRBJ1-4, with D tentatively TRBD1 (5 bases). The CDR3 has 14 amino acids. Per germline, CDR1 SEHNR and CDR2 FQNEAQ (reference sequence). Trimming removed 4 bases from V and 4 bases from J, with 10 bases in between. CDR3 bases: TGTGCCAGCAGCTCTGACGGGGGTAATGAAAAACTGTTTTTT. Translation: CASSSDGGNEKLFF.

The chain couples TRBV5-1 to TRBJ2-7, with 7 nucleotides matching TRBD2. CDR1 is SGHRS and CDR2 is YFSETQ in the germline V gene. V was clipped by 4 bases and J by 3 bases; unmatched bases: 10. This CDR3 has 15 residues. CDR3 loop: CASSRGTTTVYEQYF. CDR3 DNA: TGCGCCAGCAGCCGAGGGACTACAACGGTCTACGAGCAGTACTTC.